This T cell receptor beta chain was sequenced in a study of T cell changes during pregnancy in multiple sclerosis. This table comes from immunoSEQ multiplex PCR, and its TCRdb copy is limited to in-frame clones, with some not included. In the table there are about 110,000 clones, about 90% of which are singletons. This CDR3 has 17 amino acids. Germline V gene sequence: CDR1 SGHDN, CDR2 FVKESK. Trimming took off 0 bases at V and 0 bases at J, with 12 bases between the two ends. This sequence joins TRBV14 and TRBJ2-1, with D maybe TRBD2 (6 bases). The source of this sequence is a female donor with multiple sclerosis, enrolled in a pregnancy study. The specimen was peripheral blood, collected before pregnancy. The CDR3 DNA reads TGTGCCAGCAGCCAAGATTTTGGCGGGGTCTCCTACAATGAGCAGTTCTTC. This translates into CASSQDFGGVSYNEQFF.